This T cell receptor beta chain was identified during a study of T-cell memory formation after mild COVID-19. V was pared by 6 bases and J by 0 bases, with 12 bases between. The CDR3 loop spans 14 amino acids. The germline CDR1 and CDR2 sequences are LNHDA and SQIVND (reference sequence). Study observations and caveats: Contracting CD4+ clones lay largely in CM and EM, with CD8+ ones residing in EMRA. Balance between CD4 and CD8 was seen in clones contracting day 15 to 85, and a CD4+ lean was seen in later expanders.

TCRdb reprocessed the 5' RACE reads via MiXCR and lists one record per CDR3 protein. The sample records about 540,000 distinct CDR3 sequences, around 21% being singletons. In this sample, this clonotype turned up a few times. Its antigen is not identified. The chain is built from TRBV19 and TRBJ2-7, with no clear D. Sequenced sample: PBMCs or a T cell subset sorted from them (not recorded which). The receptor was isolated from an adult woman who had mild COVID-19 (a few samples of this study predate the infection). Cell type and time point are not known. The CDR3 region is CASREKASSYEQYF. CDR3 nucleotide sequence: TGTGCCAGTAGAGAAAAGGCTAGCTCCTACGAGCAGTACTTC.